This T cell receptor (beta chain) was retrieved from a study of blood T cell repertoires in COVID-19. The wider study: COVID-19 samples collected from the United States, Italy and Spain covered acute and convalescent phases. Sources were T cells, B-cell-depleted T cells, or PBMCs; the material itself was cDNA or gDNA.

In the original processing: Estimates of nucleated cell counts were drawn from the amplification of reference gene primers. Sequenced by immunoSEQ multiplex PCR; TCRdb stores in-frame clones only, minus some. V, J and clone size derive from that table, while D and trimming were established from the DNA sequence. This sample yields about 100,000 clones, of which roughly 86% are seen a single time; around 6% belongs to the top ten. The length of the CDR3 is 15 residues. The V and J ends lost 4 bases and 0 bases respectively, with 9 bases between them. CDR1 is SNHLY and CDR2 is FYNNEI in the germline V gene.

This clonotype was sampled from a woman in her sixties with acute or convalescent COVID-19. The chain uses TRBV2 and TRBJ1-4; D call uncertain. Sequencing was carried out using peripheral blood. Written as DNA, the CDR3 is TGTGCCAGCAGTGGGCTGGTTGCAACTAATGAAAAACTGTTTTTT. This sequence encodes CASSGLVATNEKLFF.